This TCR beta chain was obtained from a study of blood T cell repertoires in COVID-19. Germline assignment: CDR1 MGHDK and CDR2 SYGVNS. The CDR3 runs to 17 residues. V trimming: 1 base; J trimming: 6 bases; junction bases outside the gene matches: 12. Methods used by the authors: Estimates of nucleated cell counts were drawn from the amplification of reference gene primers. Clones were read by immunoSEQ multiplex PCR, and TCRdb kept only the in-frame ones, dropping some. D and trimming were read from the DNA, whereas the V and J calls and clone size are those reported in that table. Here the sample spans about 110,000 clones, 85% being singletons.

This chain joins TRBV25-1 and TRBJ2-3; 8 bases match TRBD1. This TCR came from a man in his forties with acute or convalescent COVID-19. The material sequenced was peripheral blood. CDR3 sequence (DNA): TGTGCCAGCAGTGAATGGGGTAGCGTCAACAGGGGGGATACGCAGTATTTT. Residues: CASSEWGSVNRGDTQYF.